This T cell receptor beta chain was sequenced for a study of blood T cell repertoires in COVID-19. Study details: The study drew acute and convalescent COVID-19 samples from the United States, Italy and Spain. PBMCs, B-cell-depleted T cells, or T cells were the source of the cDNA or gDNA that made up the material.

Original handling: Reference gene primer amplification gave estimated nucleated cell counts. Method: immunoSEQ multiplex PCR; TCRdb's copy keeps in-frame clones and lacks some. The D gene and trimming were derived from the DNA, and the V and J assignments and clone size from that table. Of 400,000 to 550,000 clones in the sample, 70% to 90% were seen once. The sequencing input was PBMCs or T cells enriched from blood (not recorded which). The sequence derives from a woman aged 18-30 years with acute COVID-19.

DNA of the CDR3: TGTGCCAGCAGTCACATAGTCTCGGGTAATGAAAAACTGTTTTTT. Its protein product is CASSHIVSGNEKLFF. The rearrangement uses TRBV6-6 and TRBJ1-4; D call uncertain. In germline, CDR1 is MNHNY, CDR2 SVGAGI (reference sequence). The V gene lost 5 bases and the J gene lost 4 bases, with 14 bases spanning the gap. The CDR3 runs to 15 residues.